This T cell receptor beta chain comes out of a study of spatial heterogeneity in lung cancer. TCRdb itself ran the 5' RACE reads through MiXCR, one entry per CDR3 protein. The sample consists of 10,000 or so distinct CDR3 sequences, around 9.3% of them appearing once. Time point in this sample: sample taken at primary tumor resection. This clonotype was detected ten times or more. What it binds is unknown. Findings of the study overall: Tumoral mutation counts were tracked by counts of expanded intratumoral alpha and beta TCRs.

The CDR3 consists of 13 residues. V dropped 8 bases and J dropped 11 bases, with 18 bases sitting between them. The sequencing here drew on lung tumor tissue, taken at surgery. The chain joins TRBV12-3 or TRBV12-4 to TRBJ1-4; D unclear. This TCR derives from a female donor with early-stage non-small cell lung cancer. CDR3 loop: CASSFPRASKLFF. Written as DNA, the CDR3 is TGTGCCAGCTCTTTCCCTAGGGCCTCTAAACTGTTTTTT.